This T cell receptor beta chain was captured in a study of Tregs in tolerant kidney transplant recipients. Concerning this clone: Its target is not known.

Study results and caveats: Validation in larger populations is needed because few patients were studied.

The CDR3 covers 11 residues. V was cut by 4 bases and J by 3 bases, with 4 bases left in between. The germline CDR1 and CDR2 sequences are LNHDA and SQIVND (reference sequence). Unstimulated Tregs (CD4+CD25+CD127-) and CD4+CD25- non-Tregs were sorted from PBMCs. Clones were sequenced by immunoSEQ multiplex PCR, and TCRdb holds only the in-frame ones, with some missing. Of about 87,000 clones in the sample, roughly 93% were seen once. J is TRBJ2-7 and V is TRBV19; D gene ambiguous. This TCR was sampled from a human donor who received a combined kidney and bone marrow transplant. The sample consisted of CD4+ T cells from blood, taken before the transplant. DNA of the CDR3: TGTGCCAGTAGTACCCTCTACGAGCAGTACTTC. Its protein is CASSTLYEQYF.